This TCR beta chain was identified during a study of shared clonotypes between healthy human individuals. Original processing methods: Junction-only sequences without quality scores came from ImmunoSEQ, so filtering differed. The assay was immunoSEQ multiplex PCR, and TCRdb's table has in-frame clones only and misses some. The V and J calls and clone size come from that table; D and trimming were worked out from the DNA. The sample holds some 740,000 clones, 90% to 95% seen once. V gave up 6 bases and J gave up 4 bases, with 12 bases separating them. Germline V gives CDR1 MNHNS, CDR2 SASEGT. The length of the CDR3 is 14 residues. The naive CD8 fraction comprised CD45RO-negative cells positively selected for CCR7 and excluded terminally differentiated effector memory CD45RA+ cells.

The J gene is TRBJ2-2, the V gene TRBV6-1; D unclear. The receptor was isolated from a man aged 30 to 45 in good health. Input material: naive CD8+ T cells sorted from blood. The CDR3 reads CASSATPGTGELFF. In DNA, the CDR3 is TGTGCCAGCAGCGCAACACCGGGCACCGGGGAGCTGTTTTTT.